What follows is one TCR beta chain and its context. The primer mix had 60 Vbeta and 13 Jbeta primers. Profiled with immunoSEQ multiplex PCR; TCRdb holds only in-frame clones, not every one. This repertoire includes about 130,000 clones. The record originates from a study of cytomegalovirus exposure and HLA in healthy donors. The specimen was PBMCs. This TCR derives from a man aged 30-40 years in good health and CMV-seronegative.

As DNA, the CDR3 is TGCGCCAGCAGCTTTGAGGCTAGCGGGACCACCACAGATACGCAGTATTTT. This sequence encodes CASSFEASGTTTDTQYF. The chain joins TRBV5-1 to TRBJ2-3; 9 nucleotides match TRBD2. The CDR3 sequence is 17 residues long. Germline CDR1 reads SGHRS; CDR2 reads YFSETQ. V shed 2 bases and J 2 bases; nucleotides not matched to a gene: 9.